This T cell receptor (beta chain) was observed in a study of shared clonotypes between healthy human individuals. Study-level findings and limits: The sampled material consisted only of blood, and tissue repertoires are likely to differ. Among donors, clonotype sharing was expected to be affected by sequencing depth.

Donors, healthy HIV-negative adults, lacked recent acute infections or vaccinations. With respect to this clone: Its target is unknown.

In germline, CDR1 is ENHRY, CDR2 SYGVKD. CDR3 size: 19 residues. Trimming cost V 4 bases and J 0 bases; bases outside gene matches: 6. TCRdb's table, derived via immunoSEQ multiplex PCR, lists solely in-frame clones and lacks some. The sample carries some 2,000,000 clones, under 97% recorded once. The chain has TRBV10-3 and TRBJ2-6; 13 bases match TRBD2. The sample consisted of naive CD4+ T cells sorted from blood. This sample's subset: CD45RA+ positively selected. The clonotype was recovered from a young man in good health. DNA for the CDR3: TGTGCCATCAGTGCAAGACTAGCGGGAGGTATCTCTGGGGCCAACGTCCTGACTTTC. Translated: CAISARLAGGISGANVLTF.